In its sample, the clone carrying this TCR beta chain ranks as medium-sized (0.01 to 0.1%). Its cognate antigen is unknown. The data originate from a study of coeliac disease. Study-level information: Refractory coeliac disease type I meant no gluten-free diet response for over 12 months. Broader study findings: The authors considered this approach unsuitable for unbiased detection of gliadin-specific T cells.

Only in-frame clones appear in the TCRdb table, and some are missing; sequencing was by immunoSEQ multiplex PCR. The table lists several thousand clones, 57% of them singletons, with around 9.5% in the top ten. Trimming took off 6 bases at V and 0 bases at J, with 12 bases between the two ends. Germline CDR1 reads MNHEY; CDR2 reads SMNVEV (reference sequence). This CDR3 comprises 15 residues. Sequences were obtained from intraepithelial lymphocytes from the gut. The TCR originated in a woman aged 55-69 years with celiac disease. The chain uses TRBV27 and TRBJ1-5; TRBD1 might be the D (5 bases). The chain's CDR3 is CASRFTGYSNQPQHF. In DNA, the CDR3 is TGTGCCAGCAGGTTTACAGGTTATAGCAATCAGCCCCAGCATTTT.